These 10 T cell receptor beta chains came from one sample sequenced in a study of human T cells and chemical hapten exposure. Each CDR3 protein gets one entry after TCRdb re-called the RACE reads with MiXCR. This sample yields 95,000 to 150,000 distinct CDR3 sequences, of which approximately 12% are seen a single time; approximately 3% belongs to the top ten. Time point defined: pre-sensitization, week 0. Indicated treatment: therapeutic diphenylcyclopropenone sensitization with weekly scalp DPC. The sample in question was whole blood, obtained in connection with sensitization to the hapten diphenylcyclopropenone (DPC). The receptors here all came from a woman aged 18-35 years with alopecia areata. Some clones in this sample may be carry-over from other donors' samples.

The gene calls are TRBV12-3 or TRBV12-4 and TRBJ2-1; 8 bases agree with TRBD2. CDR3 size: 15 residues. J gave up 2 bases and V 1 base, and 1 base lay outside the gene matches. The CDR3 protein is CASSLVAGTYNEQFF. CDR3 coding DNA: TGTGCCAGCAGTTTAGTAGCGGGGACCTACAATGAGCAGTTCTTC.

This clonotype was detected only a few times. This CDR3 is CTSSQAGGGTYEQYF. In nucleotides, the CDR3 is TGCACCAGCAGCCAAGCGGGAGGGGGCACCTACGAGCAGTACTTC. The chain combines TRBV1 with TRBJ2-7; TRBD2 is taken as the D call from the table, unchecked against the DNA. TRBV1 is shown as a pseudogene. The CDR3 is 15 residues long.

This clonotype was recorded a few times. V usage is TRBV2 and J usage is TRBJ2-1; the match to TRBD1 covers 7 bases. The junction had 9 bases not matched to a gene; V was cut back by 5 bases and J by 5 bases. CDR1 SNHLY and CDR2 FYNNEI come from the germline V gene. The CDR3 runs to 15 residues. The CDR3 protein is CASSHGQEAHNEQFF. In nucleotides, the CDR3 is TGTGCCAGCAGTCATGGACAGGAAGCCCACAATGAGCAGTTCTTC.

This chain connects TRBV7-9 to TRBJ2-3; 8 bases align to TRBD1. Per germline, CDR1 SEHNR and CDR2 FQNEAQ (reference sequence). This CDR3 is 12 amino acids long. V lost 6 bases, J lost 4 bases, and 0 bases stayed unmatched. The CDR3 nucleotides are TGTGCCAGCAGACAGGGGGCAGATACGCAGTATTTT. Translating gives CASRQGADTQYF.

The V call is TRBV18, the J call TRBJ2-3; D tentatively reads TRBD1 or TRBD2 (6 bases each). V was shortened by 0 bases and J by 0 bases, with 13 bases between the two germline ends. The CDR3 covers 17 residues. Germline V gives CDR1 KGHSH, CDR2 LQKENI. The CDR3 loop is CASSPPLGGSSTDTQYF. CDR3 bases: TGTGCCAGCTCACCACCGTTAGGGGGGTCTAGCACAGATACGCAGTATTTT.

The chain combines TRBV28 with TRBJ1-2; D remains ambiguous. The CDR3 extends over 13 amino acids. CDR1 MDHEN and CDR2 SYDVKM come from the germline V gene. Trimming shortened V by 3 bases and J by 7 bases, and 12 bases separated the two germline ends. The DNA for the CDR3 is TGTGCCAGCAGTTTGGGGATAGAAGGTGGCTACACCTTC. Encoded protein: CASSLGIEGGYTF.

This clonotype was observed a handful of times. The chain links TRBV7-8 to TRBJ2-3; 8 positions agree with TRBD2. V lost 5 bases, J lost 2 bases, and 6 bases stayed unmatched. Germline V CDR1 and CDR2: SGHVS, FQNEAQ. The CDR3 extends over 15 amino acids. In nucleotides, the CDR3 is TGTGCCAGCAGCCGAGCGGGGGACCTCACAGATACGCAGTATTTT. Encoded protein: CASSRAGDLTDTQYF. The complete variable domain, with remaining parts taken from reference TRBV7-8 and TRBJ2-3, reads GAGVSQSPRYKVAKRGQDVALRCDPISGHVSLFWYQQALGQGPEFLTYFQNEAQLDKSGLPSDRFFAERPEGSVSTLKIQRTQQEDSAVYLCASSRAGDLTDTQYFGPGTRLTVL.

This clonotype has a count of ten or more. V and J are TRBV6-2 or TRBV6-3 and TRBJ2-7, with TRBD1 identical over 9 bases. The length of the CDR3 is 17 residues. CDR1 and CDR2 (germline): MNHEY, SVGEGT. V lost 0 bases, J lost 6 bases, and 12 bases stayed unmatched. The CDR3 loop is CASSYSWDRAPFCEQYF. CDR3 DNA: TGTGCCAGCAGTTACTCATGGGACAGGGCTCCCTTTTGCGAGCAGTACTTC.

This clonotype was observed a handful of times. The chain has TRBV5-1 and TRBJ2-1, with 9 positions matching TRBD2. In germline, CDR1 is SGHRS, CDR2 YFSETQ. There are 12 residues in the CDR3. The trim removed 3 bases at V and 14 bases at J, leaving 6 bases unmatched. CDR3 region: CASSSSGGREFF. CDR3 coding DNA: TGCGCCAGCAGCTCGAGCGGGGGGCGTGAGTTCTTC.

Many counts were recorded for this clonotype. The chain employs TRBV4-2 and TRBJ1-1; D possibly corresponds to TRBD1 (5 bases). The V end was cut by 1 base, the J end by 4 bases, with 7 bases between. The CDR3 has 13 amino acids. Germline CDR1 is LGHNA and CDR2 is YNFKEQ. CDR3 bases: TGTGCCAGCAGCCAAGGTAGGGGCACTGAAGCTTTCTTT. Its translation is CASSQGRGTEAFF.